This T cell receptor (beta chain) stems from a study of T-cell reconstitution after alpha-beta-depleted transplantation in children. This clonotype has a handful of counts. The antigen is not known. Unique molecular identifiers tagged the TCRbeta library. Each CDR3 protein is one row after TCRdb ran MiXCR on the PCR reads. The sample holds 70,000 to 95,000 distinct CDR3 sequences, 15% to 20% seen once. CDR1 and CDR2 from the germline V gene are MGHRA and YSYEKL. With 3 bases removed from V and 10 bases from J, the gap between germline ends came to 16 bases. The CDR3 is 14 amino acids. Study findings and constraints: Two months or so post-transplant, alpha-beta T cells reportedly derived from several hundred expanded graft clones. After one year, T-cell counts and TCRbeta diversity mostly came from new T cells. TCRbeta diversity was high at day 60 in some patients (a result of surviving recipient T cells and thymic progenitors).

V and J are TRBV4-1 and TRBJ2-1, with unresolved D. The source was PBMCs, mostly from graft donor cells, collected 360 days after TCRalphabeta/CD19-depleted stem cell transplant. This TCR was recovered from a male patient aged 2 to 10 who had a stem cell transplant for acute lymphoblastic leukemia, so the T cells may come from the graft donor. Here the CDR3 reads CASSHPEELDEQFF. Written as DNA, the CDR3 is TGCGCCAGCAGCCACCCCGAAGAGCTTGACGAGCAGTTCTTC.